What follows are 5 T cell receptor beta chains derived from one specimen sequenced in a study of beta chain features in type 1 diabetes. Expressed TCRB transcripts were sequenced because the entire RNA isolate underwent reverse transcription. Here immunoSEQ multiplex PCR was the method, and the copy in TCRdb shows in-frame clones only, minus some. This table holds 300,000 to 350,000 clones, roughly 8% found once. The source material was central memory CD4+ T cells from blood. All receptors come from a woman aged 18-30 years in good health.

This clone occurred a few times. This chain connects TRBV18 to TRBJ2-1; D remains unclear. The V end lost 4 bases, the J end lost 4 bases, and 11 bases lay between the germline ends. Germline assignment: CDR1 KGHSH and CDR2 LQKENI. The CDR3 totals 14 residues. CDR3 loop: CASSLQHQYNEQFF. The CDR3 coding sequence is TGTGCCAGCTCACTCCAGCATCAGTACAATGAGCAGTTCTTC.

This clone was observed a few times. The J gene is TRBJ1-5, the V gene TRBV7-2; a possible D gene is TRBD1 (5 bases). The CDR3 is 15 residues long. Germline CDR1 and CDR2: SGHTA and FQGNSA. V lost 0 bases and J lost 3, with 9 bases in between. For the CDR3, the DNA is TGTGCCAGCAGCTTAGCGGGGGTAAACAATCAGCCCCAGCATTTT. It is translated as CASSLAGVNNQPQHF.

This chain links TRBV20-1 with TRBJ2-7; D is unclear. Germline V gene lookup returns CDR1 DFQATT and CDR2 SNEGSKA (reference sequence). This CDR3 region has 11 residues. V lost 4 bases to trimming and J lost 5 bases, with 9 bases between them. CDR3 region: CSANGRNEQYF. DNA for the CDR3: TGCAGTGCTAATGGTCGGAACGAGCAGTACTTC.

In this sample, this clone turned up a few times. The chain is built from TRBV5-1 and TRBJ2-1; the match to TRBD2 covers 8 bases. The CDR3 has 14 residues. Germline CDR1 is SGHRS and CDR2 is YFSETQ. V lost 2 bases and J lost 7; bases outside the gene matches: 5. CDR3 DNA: TGCGCCAGCAGCTTTAGCGGGAATGCAAATGAGCAGTTCTTC. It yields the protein CASSFSGNANEQFF.

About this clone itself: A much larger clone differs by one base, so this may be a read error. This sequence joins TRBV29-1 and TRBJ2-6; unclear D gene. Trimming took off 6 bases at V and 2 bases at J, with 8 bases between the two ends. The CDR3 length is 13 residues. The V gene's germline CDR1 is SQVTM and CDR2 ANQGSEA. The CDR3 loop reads CSVDRAGANVLTF. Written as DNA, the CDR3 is TGCAGCGTGGACCGCGCTGGGGCCAACGTCCTGACTTTC.